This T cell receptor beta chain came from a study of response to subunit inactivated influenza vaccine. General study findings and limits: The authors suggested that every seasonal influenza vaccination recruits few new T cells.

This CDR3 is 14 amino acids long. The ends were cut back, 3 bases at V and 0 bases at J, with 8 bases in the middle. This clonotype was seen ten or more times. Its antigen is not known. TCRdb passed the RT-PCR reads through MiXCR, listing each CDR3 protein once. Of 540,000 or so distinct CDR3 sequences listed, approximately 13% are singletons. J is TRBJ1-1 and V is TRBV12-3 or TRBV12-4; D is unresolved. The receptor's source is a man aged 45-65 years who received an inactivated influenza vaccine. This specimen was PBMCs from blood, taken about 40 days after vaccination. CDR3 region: CASSLAQLNTEAFF. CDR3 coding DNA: TGTGCCAGCAGTTTGGCTCAGCTGAACACTGAAGCTTTCTTT.